A selection of T cell receptor beta chains follows, all from one sample in a study of cytomegalovirus exposure and HLA in healthy donors. Sequenced by immunoSEQ multiplex PCR; TCRdb stores in-frame clones only, minus some. The sample has about 120,000 clones; roughly 86% are singletons. The sample consisted of PBMCs. The receptors stem from a man in his forties or fifties in good health and CMV-seronegative. CDR3s include the opening cysteine and the closing phenylalanine or tryptophan. The order of the fields is V gene, clone size, D gene, J gene, CDR3 protein, CDR3 DNA. D genes are given only for firm matches. Clone size is given for some rows only: seen once, a few or many times, or a class if the clone is expanded.

V: TRBV5-4
size: .
D: .
J: TRBJ2-1
CDR3: CASSAGPSSYNEQFF
DNA: TGTGCCAGCAGCGCGGGACCGAGCTCCTACAATGAGCAGTTCTTC

V: TRBV7-2
size: once
D: .
J: TRBJ1-2
CDR3: CASSEGRDRYTF
DNA: TGTGCCAGCTCCGAGGGGCGGGATCGCTACACCTTC

V: TRBV7-8
size: .
D: .
J: TRBJ1-1
CDR3: CASSLGQGLYTEAFF
DNA: TGTGCCAGCAGCTTAGGACAAGGATTGTACACTGAAGCTTTCTTT

V: TRBV7-2
size: .
D: TRBD2
J: TRBJ2-5
CDR3: CASSLTSGGWETQYF
DNA: TGTGCCAGCAGCTTAACTAGCGGGGGGTGGGAGACCCAGTACTTC

V: TRBV28
size: .
D: .
J: TRBJ2-1
CDR3: CASSSGNEQFF
DNA: TGTGCCAGCAGTAGCGGGAATGAGCAGTTCTTC

V: TRBV7-6
size: .
D: .
J: TRBJ2-5
CDR3: CASSSGETQYF
DNA: TGTGCCAGCAGCTCAGGGGAGACCCAGTACTTC

V: TRBV6-1
size: few
D: .
J: TRBJ1-1
CDR3: CASSGTRTEAFF
DNA: TGTGCCAGCAGCGGTACTCGCACTGAAGCTTTCTTT

V: TRBV29-1
size: .
D: .
J: TRBJ1-5
CDR3: CSVAGPGSNQPQHF
DNA: TGCAGCGTTGCAGGTCCGGGGAGCAATCAGCCCCAGCATTTT

V: TRBV4-3
size: .
D: .
J: TRBJ2-1
CDR3: CASSLSRSYNEQFF
DNA: TGCGCCAGCAGCCTATCCCGCTCCTACAATGAGCAGTTCTTC

V: TRBV6-5
size: few
D: .
J: TRBJ1-1
CDR3: CASQTPGGRAEAFF
DNA: TGTGCCAGCCAAACACCGGGGGGGCGGGCTGAAGCTTTCTTT

V: TRBV2
size: .
D: .
J: TRBJ1-3
CDR3: CASSGWSSGNTIYF
DNA: TGTGCCAGCAGTGGATGGAGCTCTGGAAACACCATATATTTT

V: TRBV4-1
size: .
D: TRBD2
J: TRBJ2-3
CDR3: CASSAGLAGGPQDTQYF
DNA: TGCGCCAGCAGCGCGGGACTAGCGGGGGGCCCACAAGATACGCAGTATTTT

V: TRBV9
size: once
D: TRBD2
J: TRBJ2-7
CDR3: CASSAGLINYEQYF
DNA: TGTGCCAGCAGCGCGGGACTAATAAACTACGAGCAGTACTTC

V: TRBV6-5
size: .
D: .
J: TRBJ2-5
CDR3: CASTGVETQYF
DNA: TGTGCCAGCACGGGGGTGGAGACCCAGTACTTC

V: TRBV6-1
size: .
D: .
J: TRBJ2-3
CDR3: CASSEAERATQYF
DNA: TGTGCCAGCAGTGAGGCTGAGCGAGCTACGCAGTATTTT

V: TRBV5-4
size: few
D: .
J: TRBJ2-3
CDR3: CASSGGTFSDTQYF
DNA: TGTGCCAGCAGCGGGGGGACTTTTTCAGATACGCAGTATTTT

V: TRBV6-4
size: .
D: TRBD2
J: TRBJ2-3
CDR3: CASRPTSGGAWDTQYF
DNA: TGTGCCAGCAGACCGACTAGCGGGGGGGCTTGGGATACGCAGTATTTT

V: TRBV7-8
size: .
D: TRBD1
J: TRBJ1-5
CDR3: CASSLAPDRVGNQPQHF
DNA: TGTGCCAGCAGCTTAGCTCCGGACAGGGTGGGCAATCAGCCCCAGCATTTT

V: TRBV7-9
size: .
D: .
J: TRBJ1-4
CDR3: CASLATNEKLFF
DNA: TGTGCCAGCCTTGCAACTAATGAAAAACTGTTTTTT

V: TRBV6-5
size: .
D: TRBD1
J: TRBJ1-5
CDR3: CASSTLTGGNQPQHF
DNA: TGTGCCAGCAGCACTCTGACAGGGGGTAATCAGCCCCAGCATTTT

V: TRBV6-5
size: .
D: .
J: TRBJ2-7
CDR3: CASSYSGRSPYEQYF
DNA: TGTGCCAGCAGTTACTCGGGGCGTTCCCCCTACGAGCAGTACTTC

V: TRBV6-1
size: .
D: TRBD1
J: TRBJ1-6
CDR3: CASSRQDRDSPLHF
DNA: TGTGCCAGCAGCCGTCAGGACAGGGATTCACCCCTCCACTTT

V: TRBV9
size: .
D: .
J: TRBJ1-4
CDR3: CASSVIWAATNEKLFF
DNA: TGTGCCAGCAGCGTAATTTGGGCAGCAACTAATGAAAAACTGTTTTTT

V: TRBV19
size: .
D: TRBD2
J: TRBJ2-1
CDR3: CATKTSGGVDEQFF
DNA: TGTGCCACCAAGACTAGCGGGGGGGTGGATGAGCAGTTCTTC

V: TRBV29-1
size: .
D: TRBD1
J: TRBJ1-2
CDR3: CSVEAYGQGSGYTF
DNA: TGCAGCGTTGAAGCTTATGGACAGGGCTCTGGCTACACCTTC

V: TRBV5-1
size: once
D: .
J: TRBJ1-5
CDR3: CASSLEGGQPQHF
DNA: TGCGCCAGCAGCCTGGAAGGAGGCCAGCCCCAGCATTTT

V: TRBV9
size: once
D: .
J: TRBJ2-3
CDR3: CASSLQGTDTQYF
DNA: TGTGCCAGCAGCCTCCAGGGGACAGATACGCAGTATTTT

V: TRBV2
size: .
D: TRBD1
J: TRBJ1-2
CDR3: CASKDRDRSGYTF
DNA: TGTGCCAGCAAAGACCGGGACAGAAGTGGCTACACCTTC

V: TRBV6-5
size: .
D: .
J: TRBJ1-3
CDR3: CASRVEAGNTIYF
DNA: TGTGCCAGCAGGGTTGAGGCTGGAAACACCATATATTTT

V: TRBV11-2
size: .
D: .
J: TRBJ2-1
CDR3: CASSSDRVDEQFF
DNA: TGTGCCAGCAGCTCCGACAGAGTGGATGAGCAGTTCTTC

V: TRBV5-1
size: .
D: .
J: TRBJ2-7
CDR3: CASSLESYEQYF
DNA: TGCGCCAGCAGCTTAGAGAGCTACGAGCAGTACTTC

V: TRBV2
size: .
D: .
J: TRBJ2-1
CDR3: CASSGALAPFF
DNA: TGTGCCAGCAGTGGAGCCCTAGCGCCCTTCTTC

V: TRBV7-8
size: .
D: .
J: TRBJ1-1
CDR3: CASNHGGTEAFF
DNA: TGTGCCAGCAACCACGGGGGCACTGAAGCTTTCTTT

V: TRBV29-1
size: .
D: .
J: TRBJ1-1
CDR3: CSVQTVEAFF
DNA: TGCAGCGTCCAGACAGTTGAAGCTTTCTTT

V: TRBV28
size: .
D: .
J: TRBJ1-2
CDR3: CASSRHSQGYGYTF
DNA: TGTGCCAGCAGTCGACATTCCCAGGGGTATGGCTACACCTTC

V: TRBV10-2
size: .
D: TRBD1
J: TRBJ2-1
CDR3: CASSQTGTGSRNEQFF
DNA: TGCGCCAGCAGTCAAACAGGGACAGGGTCACGCAATGAGCAGTTCTTC

V: TRBV25-1
size: .
D: TRBD1
J: TRBJ1-1
CDR3: CASSFGQDAFF
DNA: TGTGCCAGCAGTTTCGGACAGGATGCTTTCTTT

V: TRBV7-9
size: .
D: TRBD2
J: TRBJ2-1
CDR3: CASSLMGLGVYNEQFF
DNA: TGTGCCAGCAGCTTAATGGGACTAGGGGTCTACAATGAGCAGTTCTTC

V: TRBV10-3
size: .
D: TRBD1
J: TRBJ2-2
CDR3: CATRATGGNTGELFF
DNA: TGTGCCACTCGTGCGACAGGGGGTAACACCGGGGAGCTGTTTTTT

V: TRBV28
size: .
D: .
J: TRBJ1-1
CDR3: CASTEAGGVDTEAFF
DNA: TGTGCCAGCACGGAGGCGGGTGGAGTGGACACTGAAGCTTTCTTT

V: TRBV5-8
size: .
D: TRBD1
J: TRBJ1-4
CDR3: CASSLATGMDEKLFF
DNA: TGTGCCAGCAGCTTGGCGACAGGGATGGATGAAAAACTGTTTTTT